The 26 T cell receptor beta chains below come from one sample, sequenced in a study of T cells in Graves' hyperthyroidism and ophthalmopathy. The investigators amplified TCR beta CDR3 regions from RNA transcripts. The TCR CDR3 first-round RT-PCR relied on the HTBI primer set. TCRdb reprocessed the multiplex PCR reads with MiXCR, giving one entry per CDR3 protein. The sample lists approximately 610,000 distinct CDR3 sequences, about 15% occurring once. Material for sequencing was blood. The origin of the receptors is a woman in her 40s with Graves' ophthalmopathy.

This clonotype was counted ten times or more. The genes are TRBV29-1 and TRBJ2-2, with TRBD2 identical over 9 bases. Germline V gives CDR1 SQVTM, CDR2 ANQGSEA. Trimming at V came to 7 bases and at J to 4 bases, leaving 10 bases not matched to a gene. The CDR3 has 15 amino acids. CDR3 bases: TGCAGCGCAAAAGGGCTAGCGGGATTCACCGGGGAGCTGTTTTTT. Translating it yields CSAKGLAGFTGELFF.

V and J are TRBV20-1 and TRBJ2-4; D might be TRBD2 (6 bases). Germline V lookup: CDR1 DFQATT, CDR2 SNEGSKA (reference sequence). The ends were cut back, 7 bases at V and 0 bases at J, with 22 bases in the middle. The CDR3 extends over 17 amino acids. CDR3 DNA sequence: TGCAGTGTTGTTGGCGGGACCCAGGACCTAGCCAAAAACATTCAGTACTTC. It is translated as CSVVGGTQDLAKNIQYF.

This clonotype came up many times. The chain is built from TRBV30 and TRBJ1-1; unclear D gene. V was cut by 1 base and J by 4 bases, with 10 bases left in between. CDR3 size: 13 residues. Germline V gene sequence: CDR1 GTSNPN, CDR2 SVGIG (reference sequence). In nucleotides, the CDR3 is TGTGCCTGGAGTGCTTCGATTGGCACTGAAGCTTTCTTT. Translation: CAWSASIGTEAFF.

In this sample, this clonotype turned up many times. The junction and the germline gene differ at one end; a read error may be behind it. The chain is built from TRBV28 and TRBJ2-5; the D is unclear. The CDR3 spans 16 residues. Looked up from germline, CDR1 is MDHEN and CDR2 is SYDVKM. The CDR3 sequence: CASSFPGGTVQGTQYF. DNA for the CDR3: TGTGCCAGCAGTTTCCCGGGCGGAACGGTCCAAGGGACCCAGTACTTC.

This rearrangement joins TRBV7-8 to TRBJ1-3; D not certain. CDR1 and CDR2 (germline): SGHVS, FQNEAQ. The CDR3 extends over 17 amino acids. Trimming took 5 bases from V and 4 from J, leaving 21 bases between them. DNA of the CDR3: TGTGCCAGCAGCAACCTGGGAGAGGGTTCGAGGGGAAACACCATATATTTT. It translates to CASSNLGEGSRGNTIYF. Supplemented by reference TRBV7-8 and TRBJ1-3, the full variable domain reads GAGVSQSPRYKVAKRGQDVALRCDPISGHVSLFWYQQALGQGPEFLTYFQNEAQLDKSGLPSDRFFAERPEGSVSTLKIQRTQQEDSAVYLCASSNLGEGSRGNTIYFGEGSWLTVV.

This clonotype has ten or more counts. The chain carries TRBV12-3 or TRBV12-4 and TRBJ2-5, with 8 bases aligning to TRBD2. This CDR3 contains 17 residues. With 6 bases clipped from V and 3 bases from J, the junction kept 15 bases outside the gene matches. CDR3 amino acids: CASSPTLGSGSKETQYF. The CDR3, as DNA: TGTGCCAGCAGCCCTACTCTTGGGAGCGGGAGTAAAGAGACCCAGTACTTC.

Many counts were recorded for this clonotype. The chain recombines TRBV27 with TRBJ1-5; D not resolved. The V end was cut by 4 bases, the J end by 1 base, with 11 bases between. The CDR3 loop spans 15 amino acids. Germline-derived CDR1 and CDR2 are MNHEY and SMNVEV (reference sequence). The DNA of the CDR3 is TGTGCCAGCAGTTCTATGCGTGGAAGCAATCAGCCCCAGCATTTT. Translating gives CASSSMRGSNQPQHF.

There are many counts of this clonotype. The rearrangement joins TRBV20-1 to TRBJ2-5; 7 bases fit TRBD2. This CDR3 has 11 amino acids. Per the germline V gene, CDR1 is DFQATT and CDR2 is SNEGSKA (reference sequence). DNA of the CDR3: TGCAAGATAGCGGGCCAAGAGACCCAGTACTTC. Residues: CKIAGQETQYF.

This clonotype was seen once. The chain recombines TRBV6-5 with TRBJ1-1; D gene unclear. The CDR3 runs 14 residues. V was cut by 4 bases and J by 1 base, with 10 bases left in between. Looked up from germline, CDR1 is MNHEY and CDR2 is SVGAGI. DNA of the CDR3: TGTGCCAGCAGTTTTGTCCGGGGGAACACTGAAGCTTTCTTT. Translation: CASSFVRGNTEAFF.

The sample holds many counts of this clonotype. The chain couples TRBV20-1 to TRBJ1-2; D is unclear. The CDR3 is 13 amino acids. Germline CDR1 and CDR2: DFQATT and SNEGSKA (reference sequence). V dropped 5 bases and J dropped 4 bases, with 14 bases sitting between them. The DNA of the CDR3 is TGCAGTGCTCACACGCCTGGCTCCTATGGCTACACCTTC. As protein: CSAHTPGSYGYTF.

This clonotype was counted at least ten times. The chain carries TRBV27 and TRBJ2-7; a possible D gene is TRBD2 (6 bases). V dropped 7 bases and J dropped 2 bases, with 18 bases sitting between them. The CDR3 extends over 15 amino acids. Looked up from germline, CDR1 is MNHEY and CDR2 is SMNVEV (reference sequence). For the CDR3, the DNA is TGTGCCAGCATGGTCTTTCAAGCGGGTGCCTACGAGCAGTACTTC. The encoded protein is CASMVFQAGAYEQYF.

This clonotype appeared many times. The V and J genes are TRBV7-9 and TRBJ2-7, with 7 nucleotides matching TRBD2. V shed 4 bases, J shed 3 bases, and the junction held 6 bases outside the gene matches. Germline V gene lookup returns CDR1 SEHNR and CDR2 FQNEAQ (reference sequence). CDR3 length equals 14 residues. This chain's CDR3 is CASSSGTTFYEQYF. CDR3 in DNA: TGTGCCAGCAGCTCCGGGACTACTTTCTACGAGCAGTACTTC.

This clonotype was seen a few times. The rearrangement joins TRBV7-2 to TRBJ1-1, with D maybe TRBD1 (6 bases). The length of the CDR3 is 14 residues. From germline, CDR1 is SGHTA and CDR2 FQGNSA. V was clipped by 7 bases and J by 1 base, with 13 bases between them. This CDR3 is CASTPGQKNTEAFF. The CDR3 DNA is TGTGCCAGCACCCCGGGACAAAAGAACACTGAAGCTTTCTTT.

This clonotype was picked up many times. The chain employs TRBV30 and TRBJ1-2; no clear D. CDR1 and CDR2 from the germline V gene are GTSNPN and SVGIG (reference sequence). V was cut by 0 bases and J by 2 bases, with 10 bases left in between. This CDR3 has 14 amino acids. This CDR3 is CAWSVSVRNYGYTF. The CDR3 bases are TGTGCCTGGAGTGTTTCGGTCAGAAACTATGGCTACACCTTC.

This clonotype was found many times. This chain connects TRBV10-3 to TRBJ2-5, with D perhaps TRBD2 (5 bases). Trimming removed 4 bases from V and 5 bases from J, with 11 bases in between. Germline lookup yields CDR1 ENHRY and CDR2 SYGVKD. The CDR3 contains 13 residues. In nucleotides, the CDR3 is TGTGCCATCAGTGCGACTATTGGGGAGACCCAGTACTTC. Protein sequence: CAISATIGETQYF.

This clonotype has a handful of counts. CDR3 DNA sequence: TGTGCCAGCAGCTTAGGGTCTAGCGAGGAGATGAACATTCAGTACTTC. It specifies CASSLGSSEEMNIQYF. V and J are TRBV11-1 and TRBJ2-4; TRBD2 might be the D (6 bases). There are 16 residues in the CDR3. The germline V and J ends were trimmed by 1 base and 7 bases, with 17 bases remaining between them. CDR1 SGHAT and CDR2 FQDESV come from the germline V gene (reference sequence).

At least ten counts were recorded for this clonotype. The chain is built from TRBV7-9 and TRBJ1-1; 7 bases are a match to TRBD1. Germline trimming cut 6 bases from V and 3 bases from J; bases unmatched to any gene: 4. The CDR3 covers 13 residues. From germline, CDR1 is SEHNR and CDR2 FQNEAQ (reference sequence). The CDR3 is CASRHRGDTEAFF. DNA of the CDR3: TGTGCCAGCAGGCACAGGGGCGACACTGAAGCTTTCTTT.

This clonotype was seen ten or more times. The rearrangement uses TRBV30 and TRBJ1-1; no clear D. Per germline, CDR1 GTSNPN and CDR2 SVGIG (reference sequence). This CDR3 has 14 amino acids. V was shortened by 5 bases and J by 4 bases, with 17 bases between the two germline ends. This CDR3 is CAWVPLPAGTEAFF. The CDR3 DNA follows: TGTGCCTGGGTTCCCCTCCCTGCCGGCACTGAAGCTTTCTTT.

The chain recombines TRBV12-3 or TRBV12-4 with TRBJ2-7; TRBD1 matches at 7 bases. CDR3 length: 14 residues. Unmatched junction bases numbered 6, after V lost 7 bases and J lost 0 bases. In DNA, the CDR3 is TGTGCCAGCACCCGGGACAGTAGCTCCTACGAGCAGTACTTC. Amino acids: CASTRDSSSYEQYF.

The chain is built from TRBV19 and TRBJ2-2; D is unclear. The CDR3 is 16 amino acids. Per the germline V gene, CDR1 is LNHDA and CDR2 is SQIVND (reference sequence). The germline V and J ends were trimmed by 4 bases and 5 bases, with 17 bases remaining between them. The CDR3 loop is CASSSPFPGRTGELFF. CDR3 DNA: TGTGCCAGTAGTAGCCCCTTTCCAGGAAGGACCGGGGAGCTGTTTTTT.

The chain has TRBV30 and TRBJ1-1; possibly TRBD1 for D (5 bases). The CDR3 is made up of 13 amino acids. Trimming removed 4 bases at V and 3 bases at J, with 12 bases between. CDR1 GTSNPN and CDR2 SVGIG come from the germline V gene (reference sequence). CDR3 DNA sequence: TGTGCCTGGACGTACAGGAGGGACACTGAAGCTTTCTTT. Its translation is CAWTYRRDTEAFF. The whole variable domain, filled in from reference TRBV30 and TRBJ1-1, reads SQTIHQWPATLVQPVGSPLSLECTVEGTSNPNLYWYRQAAGRGLQLLFYSVGIGQISSEVPQNLSASRPQDRQFILSSKKLLLSDSGFYLCAWTYRRDTEAFFGQGTRLTVV.

This clonotype was seen at least ten times. V is TRBV6-2 or TRBV6-3 and J is TRBJ2-5; maybe TRBD2 (6 bases). Germline V gene data show CDR1 as MNHEY and CDR2 as SVGEGT. The V end lost 2 bases, the J end lost 7 bases, and 11 bases lay between the germline ends. This CDR3 contains 13 residues. CDR3: CASSYGQGGTQYF. The DNA for the CDR3 is TGTGCCAGCAGTTACGGCCAGGGAGGGACCCAGTACTTC.

This clonotype was detected many times. The chain combines TRBV6-5 with TRBJ2-7, with 10 bases aligning to TRBD2. The CDR3 is 18 amino acids. CDR1 is MNHEY and CDR2 is SVGAGI in the germline V gene. V gave up 4 bases and J gave up 3 bases; unmatched junction bases: 15. The CDR3 reads CASSSPTRTSGGGYEQYF. In DNA form, the CDR3 reads TGTGCCAGCAGTTCCCCCACCAGGACTAGCGGAGGGGGCTACGAGCAGTACTTC.

The chain couples TRBV30 to TRBJ1-3, with a possible D match to TRBD1 (6 bases). The CDR3 consists of 18 residues. CDR1 GTSNPN and CDR2 SVGIG come from the germline V gene (reference sequence). V dropped 4 bases and J dropped 0 bases, with 22 bases sitting between them. In nucleotides, the CDR3 is TGTGCCTGGATGAGGCTCGCCTCCGACAGGAGCTCTGGAAACACCATATATTTT. Translation: CAWMRLASDRSSGNTIYF.

This chain joins TRBV2 and TRBJ1-1, with a weak D call TRBD1 (5 bases). Germline V gene sequence: CDR1 SNHLY, CDR2 FYNNEI. The CDR3 has 15 residues. V lost 2 bases to trimming and J lost 4 bases, with 14 bases between them. CDR3 region: CASSELGRDFTEAFF. For the CDR3, the DNA is TGTGCCAGCAGTGAATTAGGCAGGGACTTCACTGAAGCTTTCTTT.

This clonotype was counted many times. The chain has TRBV11-3 and TRBJ2-2; tentative D call: TRBD2 (7 bases). The V gene's germline CDR1 is SGHNT and CDR2 YENEEA. The CDR3 spans 16 residues. With 4 bases removed from V and 4 bases from J, the gap between germline ends came to 16 bases. In DNA, the CDR3 is TGTGCCAGCAGCTCTGTCCAGGGGAGGGTCACCGGGGAGCTGTTTTTT. Its translation is CASSSVQGRVTGELFF.